Listed below are T cell receptor beta chains from one sample, sequenced in a study of T cell repertoires in urothelial bladder cancer. Generated by immunoSEQ multiplex PCR, the TCRdb table keeps only in-frame clones and is missing some. The sample consists of about 13,000 clones, 66% of them appearing once. Sample: tumor-infiltrating cells from bladder cancer. The origin of the receptors is a human donor with urothelial carcinoma. CDR3s leave out the opening cysteine and the closing phenylalanine or tryptophan. D genes are given only for firm matches.

V gene: TRBV19; D gene: -; CDR3 protein: ASAPGTQLETQY
V gene: TRBV19; D gene: TRBD1; CDR3 protein: ASRRTGGARGYT
V gene: TRBV5-6; D gene: TRBD2; CDR3 protein: ASSLALSSGISYNEQF
V gene: TRBV5-6; D gene: -; CDR3 protein: ASSLSFNQPQH
V gene: TRBV27; D gene: TRBD2; CDR3 protein: ASSLSWTSGEQTQY
V gene: TRBV5-6; D gene: TRBD1; CDR3 protein: ASSERQGAGYT
V gene: TRBV18; D gene: -; CDR3 protein: ASSPTGELF
V gene: TRBV5-6; D gene: TRBD2; CDR3 protein: ASSLESGLAGSSGELF
V gene: TRBV6-1; D gene: TRBD2; CDR3 protein: ASSTQRGPYNEQF
V gene: TRBV19; D gene: -; CDR3 protein: ASSDARGGNEKLF
V gene: TRBV5-5; D gene: -; CDR3 protein: ASSSTGSDNEQF
V gene: TRBV9; D gene: -; CDR3 protein: ASSVGAGYEKLF
V gene: TRBV5-4; D gene: -; CDR3 protein: ASSRAGSVTGELF
V gene: TRBV7-2; D gene: TRBD2; CDR3 protein: ATADRGGDTQY
V gene: TRBV4-2; D gene: -; CDR3 protein: ASSQDLQGNEKLF
V gene: TRBV5-1; D gene: TRBD2; CDR3 protein: ASSGLNAVTQY
V gene: TRBV2; D gene: TRBD2; CDR3 protein: ASSQTSGGYNEQF
V gene: TRBV7-3; D gene: -; CDR3 protein: ASSLDGFSTDTQY
V gene: TRBV11-3; D gene: -; CDR3 protein: ASSPQNTEAF
V gene: TRBV5-4; D gene: -; CDR3 protein: ASSLGGDNSPLH
V gene: TRBV19; D gene: TRBD2; CDR3 protein: ASSIGLAGLTDTQY
V gene: TRBV9; D gene: TRBD2; CDR3 protein: ASSATSPTDTQY
V gene: TRBV4-3; D gene: TRBD2; CDR3 protein: ASGKVAGGRNIQY
V gene: TRBV10-3; D gene: TRBD1; CDR3 protein: AISEWGQANTEAF
V gene: TRBV7-9; D gene: -; CDR3 protein: ASSLGQREDTQY
V gene: TRBV19; D gene: -; CDR3 protein: ASRLRDEQF